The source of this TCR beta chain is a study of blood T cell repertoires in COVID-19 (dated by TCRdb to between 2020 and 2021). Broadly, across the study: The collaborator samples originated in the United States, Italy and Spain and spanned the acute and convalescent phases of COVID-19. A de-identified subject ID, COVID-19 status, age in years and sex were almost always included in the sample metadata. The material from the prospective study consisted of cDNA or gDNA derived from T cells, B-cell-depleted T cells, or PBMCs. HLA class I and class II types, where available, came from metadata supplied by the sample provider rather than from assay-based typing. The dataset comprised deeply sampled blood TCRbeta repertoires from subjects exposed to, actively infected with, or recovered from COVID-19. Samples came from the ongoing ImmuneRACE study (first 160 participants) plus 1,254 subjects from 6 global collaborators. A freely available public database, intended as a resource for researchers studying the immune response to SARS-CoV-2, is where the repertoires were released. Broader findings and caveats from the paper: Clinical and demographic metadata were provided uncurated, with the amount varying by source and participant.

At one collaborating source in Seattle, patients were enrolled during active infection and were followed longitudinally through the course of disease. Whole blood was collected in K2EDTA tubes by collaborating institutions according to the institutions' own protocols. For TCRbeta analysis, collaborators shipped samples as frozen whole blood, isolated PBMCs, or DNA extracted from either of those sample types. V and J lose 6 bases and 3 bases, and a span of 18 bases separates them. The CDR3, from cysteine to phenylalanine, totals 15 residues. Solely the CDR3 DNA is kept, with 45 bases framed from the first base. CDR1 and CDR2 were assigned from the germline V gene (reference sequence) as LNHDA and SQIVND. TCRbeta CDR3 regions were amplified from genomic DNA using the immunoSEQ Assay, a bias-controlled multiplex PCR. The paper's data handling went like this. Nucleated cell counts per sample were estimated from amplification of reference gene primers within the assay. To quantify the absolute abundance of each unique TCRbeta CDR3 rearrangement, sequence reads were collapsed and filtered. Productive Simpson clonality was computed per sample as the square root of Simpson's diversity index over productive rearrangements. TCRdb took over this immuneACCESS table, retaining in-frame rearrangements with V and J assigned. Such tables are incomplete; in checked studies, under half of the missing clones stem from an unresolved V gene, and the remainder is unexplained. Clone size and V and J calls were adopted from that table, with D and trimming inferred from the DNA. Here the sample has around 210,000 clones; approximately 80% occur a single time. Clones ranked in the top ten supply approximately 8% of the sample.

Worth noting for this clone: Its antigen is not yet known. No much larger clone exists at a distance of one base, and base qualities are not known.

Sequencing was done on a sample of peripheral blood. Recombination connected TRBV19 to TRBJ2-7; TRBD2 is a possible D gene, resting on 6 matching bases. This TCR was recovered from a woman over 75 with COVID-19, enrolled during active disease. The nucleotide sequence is TGTGCCAGTAGCCGGACGAGCGGGCAGGACTACGAGCAGTACTTC. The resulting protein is CASSRTSGQDYEQYF.